What follows are 32 T cell receptor beta chains derived from one specimen sequenced in a study of CD8+ T cells in alopecia areata. Investigators isolated RNA and reverse transcribed it into cDNA to act as the sequencing template. TCRdb's table, derived via immunoSEQ multiplex PCR, lists solely in-frame clones and lacks some. The sample consists of approximately 190,000 clones, roughly 64% of them appearing once. The treatment is: oral pan-JAK inhibitor, 5-10 mg twice daily. The sample in question was CD4+ T cells sorted from blood, obtained at week 24, from a patient treated with tofacitinib. Receptors were obtained from a human donor with alopecia areata.

The rearrangement joins TRBV5-1 to TRBJ2-7; no reliable D call. Germline V gene data show CDR1 as SGHRS and CDR2 as YFSETQ. V lost 0 bases and J 3 bases, leaving 10 bases between the germline ends. This CDR3 has 14 amino acids. CDR3 residues: CASSLDSLYYEQYF. As DNA, the CDR3 is TGCGCCAGCAGCTTGGATAGTCTCTACTACGAGCAGTACTTC.

J is TRBJ2-3 and V is TRBV7-2, with 8 bases identical to TRBD2. CDR3 length: 15 amino acids. Germline values: CDR1 SGHTA, CDR2 FQGNSA. Germline trimming cut 6 bases from V and 2 bases from J; bases unmatched to any gene: 7. CDR3 region: CASSSTSGVTDTQYF. The CDR3 DNA sequence: TGTGCCAGCAGTTCTACTAGCGGAGTCACAGATACGCAGTATTTT.

CDR3 amino acids: CASRPKLGGWNEQFF. In DNA, the CDR3 is TGTGCCAGCAGGCCCAAACTAGGCGGGTGGAATGAGCAGTTCTTC. The chain is built from TRBV6-5 and TRBJ2-1; possibly TRBD2 for D (5 bases). From germline, CDR1 is MNHEY and CDR2 SVGAGI. The CDR3 runs to 15 residues. Trimming shortened V by 6 bases and J by 7 bases, and 19 bases separated the two germline ends.

This clone was recorded a few times. The chain employs TRBV29-1 and TRBJ2-3; D possibly corresponds to TRBD2 (6 bases). V was clipped by 7 bases and J by 0 bases, with 17 bases between them. CDR1 SQVTM and CDR2 ANQGSEA come from the germline V gene. CDR3 length: 15 residues. Here the CDR3 DNA reads TGCAGCGCCTCGGGGGAGTACTCTAGCACAGATACGCAGTATTTT. Its translation: CSASGEYSSTDTQYF.

The sample holds a few counts of this clone. This rearrangement joins TRBV5-4 to TRBJ2-5; D tentatively fits TRBD1 or TRBD2 (5 bases each). This CDR3 has 14 residues. In germline, CDR1 is SGHNT, CDR2 YYREEE (reference sequence). The ends were cut back, 4 bases at V and 2 bases at J, with 12 bases in the middle. The chain's CDR3 is CASSPMGEQETQYF. CDR3 sequence (DNA): TGTGCCAGCAGCCCTATGGGGGAACAAGAGACCCAGTACTTC.

This clone appeared a few times. J is TRBJ2-7 and V is TRBV29-1; D is perhaps TRBD1 (6 bases). Germline values: CDR1 SQVTM, CDR2 ANQGSEA. V lost 6 bases and J 2 bases, leaving 17 bases between the germline ends. This CDR3 has 14 amino acids. CDR3 amino acids: CSVADSRGAYEQYF. In DNA, the CDR3 is TGCAGCGTGGCGGACAGCCGGGGAGCCTACGAGCAGTACTTC.

Worth noting for this clone: Other DNA sequences in this specimen translate into the identical CDR3. The genes are TRBV30 and TRBJ2-5, with D unclear. CDR1 is GTSNPN, CDR2 SVGIG, per germline (reference sequence). Trimming took 1 base from V and 5 from J, leaving 5 bases between them. This CDR3 contains 11 residues. CDR3 DNA: TGTGCCTGGAGTGCAGGCGAGACCCAGTACTTC. It specifies CAWSAGETQYF.

This chain uses TRBV9 with TRBJ2-3; D call uncertain. Trimming removed 0 bases from V and 4 bases from J, with 9 bases in between. Per the germline V gene, CDR1 is SGDLS and CDR2 is YYNGEE. This CDR3 contains 14 residues. CDR3 protein: CASSVDGRADTQYF. CDR3 bases: TGTGCCAGCAGCGTAGATGGGCGCGCAGATACGCAGTATTTT.

The CDR3 here is CASSSSSGRALSEQFF. As DNA, the CDR3 is TGTGCCAGCAGTTCCAGTAGCGGGAGGGCCTTAAGTGAGCAGTTCTTC. The chain has TRBV6-5 and TRBJ2-1; 11 bases are shared with TRBD2. This CDR3 comprises 16 residues. CDR1 is MNHEY and CDR2 is SVGAGI in the germline V gene. Unmatched junction bases numbered 11, after V lost 4 bases and J lost 9 bases.

The gene calls are TRBV28 and TRBJ2-7, with 7 bases fitting TRBD1. The CDR3 consists of 13 residues. V dropped 6 bases and J dropped 4; count of bases not matched to a gene: 6. The germline CDR1 and CDR2 sequences are MDHEN and SYDVKM. The chain's CDR3 is CASRTGQLYEQYF. For the CDR3, the DNA is TGTGCCAGCAGAACGGGACAGCTATACGAGCAGTACTTC.

This clone was picked up one time. The chain couples TRBV5-1 to TRBJ1-2, with D uncertain. Germline lookup yields CDR1 SGHRS and CDR2 YFSETQ. This CDR3 has 13 residues. V dropped 0 bases and J dropped 8 bases, with 11 bases sitting between them. CDR3 sequence reads: CASSLERTDGYTF. The CDR3 nucleotides are TGCGCCAGCAGCTTGGAACGCACGGACGGCTACACCTTC.

This chain uses TRBV4-1 with TRBJ2-7; TRBD2 aligns across 7 bases. The length of the CDR3 is 17 residues. Germline V gene data show CDR1 as MGHRA and CDR2 as YSYEKL. With V trimmed by 4 bases and J by 0 bases, 12 bases remained unmatched. The CDR3, as DNA: TGCGCCAGCAGCCGTGAGGGTGGTGCTAGCGGCTCCTACGAGCAGTACTTC. Translated, it gives CASSREGGASGSYEQYF.

The chain has TRBV29-1 and TRBJ2-7, with 8 bases identical to TRBD1. Germline CDR1 SQVTM, CDR2 ANQGSEA. The CDR3 is 15 amino acids. V gave up 7 bases and J gave up 2 bases; unmatched junction bases: 13. CDR3 in amino acids: CSATRAGGSPYEQYF. DNA for the CDR3: TGCAGCGCCACACGGGCAGGGGGCTCCCCCTACGAGCAGTACTTC.

The chain has TRBV9 and TRBJ2-2; D remains unclear. CDR3 length equals 11 residues. Germline V gene lookup returns CDR1 SGDLS and CDR2 YYNGEE. Trimming left V 7 bases short and J 3 bases short, with 4 bases between. The CDR3 reads CASPYTGELFF. The CDR3 coding sequence is TGTGCCAGCCCTTACACCGGGGAGCTGTTTTTT. Filled out from reference TRBV9 and TRBJ2-2, the complete variable domain reads DSGVTQTPKHLITATGQRVTLRCSPRSGDLSVYWYQQSLDQGLQFLIQYYNGEERAKGNILERFSAQQFPDLHSELNLSSLELGDSALYFCASPYTGELFFGEGSRLTVL.

The V gene is TRBV25-1, the J gene TRBJ2-6; the D gene could be TRBD1 or TRBD2 (6 bases each). The CDR3 is 17 residues long. V was clipped by 6 bases and J by 0 bases, with 15 bases between them. Looked up from germline, CDR1 is MGHDK and CDR2 is SYGVNS. The CDR3 loop is CASSRHGGDSGANVLTF. CDR3 DNA: TGTGCCAGCAGCCGACACGGGGGCGACTCTGGGGCCAACGTCCTGACTTTC.

This clone has just a few counts. The CDR3 carries no conserved terminal phenylalanine or tryptophan, so it likely arises from a read error. No DNA is shown, since the ends of the CDR3 on it are uncertain; the CDR3 is the one TCRdb lists. V usage is TRBV7-2 and J usage is TRBJ1-2; the table names TRBD1, a call not compared with the DNA. The germline V gene has CDR1 SGHTA and CDR2 FQGNSA. The CDR3 is 13 amino acids long, termini counted. CDR3 amino acids: CASSLPLLDRGPI.

V and J are TRBV4-1 and TRBJ1-1; a possible D gene is TRBD1 (5 bases). Trimming removed 4 bases at V and 1 base at J, with 10 bases between. Germline V gene data show CDR1 as MGHRA and CDR2 as YSYEKL. The CDR3 runs 14 residues. The CDR3 region is CASSRGTGNTEAFF. CDR3 in DNA: TGCGCCAGCAGCCGAGGGACCGGGAACACTGAAGCTTTCTTT.

The table lists this clone with a few counts. The V gene is TRBV29-1, the J gene TRBJ1-2; D is ambiguous. V lost 0 bases to trimming and J lost 7 bases, with 12 bases between them. The CDR3 consists of 13 residues. Germline assignment: CDR1 SQVTM and CDR2 ANQGSEA. The CDR3 sequence is CSVEEDARGGYTF. DNA of the CDR3: TGCAGCGTTGAAGAGGATGCGAGAGGTGGCTACACCTTC.

V and J are TRBV20-1 and TRBJ2-1; D is unclear. Trimming shortened V by 3 bases and J by 8 bases, and 8 bases separated the two germline ends. CDR1 and CDR2 (germline): DFQATT, SNEGSKA (reference sequence). The CDR3 is 11 amino acids. CDR3 DNA sequence: TGCAGTGCTAGTTTTAGAGATGAGCAGTTCTTC. Protein product: CSASFRDEQFF.

This chain links TRBV25-1 with TRBJ2-1; TRBD2 matches 7 bases. The CDR3 runs to 16 residues. With 1 base clipped from V and 2 bases from J, the junction kept 5 bases outside the gene matches. Germline V lookup: CDR1 MGHDK, CDR2 SYGVNS. The CDR3 spells CASSELRGGTYNEQFF. CDR3 DNA: TGTGCCAGCAGTGAATTGCGCGGGGGTACCTACAATGAGCAGTTCTTC.

This chain links TRBV5-6 with TRBJ2-3; D possibly corresponds to TRBD1 (6 bases). V shed 1 base and J shed 4 bases, with 16 bases lying between them. The CDR3 length is 16 residues. From germline, CDR1 is SGHDT and CDR2 YYEEEE. DNA of the CDR3: TGTGCCAGCAGCTTGAGCCGACAGGTATGGGCAGATACGCAGTATTTT. This encodes CASSLSRQVWADTQYF.

Only a few counts were recorded for this clone. Other DNA sequences in the sample encode the same CDR3. This sequence joins TRBV5-1 and TRBJ2-5; D is ambiguous. The CDR3 consists of 11 residues. Germline loops: CDR1 SGHRS, CDR2 YFSETQ. With 2 bases removed from V and 2 bases from J, the gap between germline ends came to 1 base. CDR3 in DNA: TGCGCCAGCAGCTTTCAAGAGACCCAGTACTTC. Translating it yields CASSFQETQYF.

J is TRBJ2-4 and V is TRBV5-4; TRBD1 matches 11 bases. The germline V gene has CDR1 SGHNT and CDR2 YYREEE (reference sequence). The CDR3 has 16 residues. V shed 0 bases and J 5 bases; nucleotides not matched to a gene: 4. Written as DNA, the CDR3 is TGTGCCAGCAGCTTGGGACCGGGACAGGGGGAAAACATTCAGTACTTC. It yields the protein CASSLGPGQGENIQYF.

The CDR3 sequence: CASTFLDTQYF. Here the CDR3 DNA reads TGTGCCAGCACTTTCTTGGATACGCAGTATTTT. The V gene is TRBV6-5, the J gene TRBJ2-3; D is unresolved. Trimming stripped 7 bases from V and 6 bases from J, with 8 bases between. The CDR3 covers 11 residues. CDR1 is MNHEY, CDR2 SVGAGI, per germline.

There are a few counts of this clone. This chain connects TRBV11-2 to TRBJ2-7; D is possibly TRBD1 or TRBD2 (5 bases each). Germline V gene lookup returns CDR1 SGHAT and CDR2 FQNNGV. There are 13 residues in the CDR3. Trimming took 3 bases from V and 7 from J, leaving 13 bases between them. The CDR3 is CASSLGSGTEQYF. CDR3 DNA sequence: TGTGCCAGCAGCTTGGGCTCGGGGACGGAGCAGTACTTC.

CDR3 nucleotide sequence: TGTGCCAGCAGCTTCGCGAACATTCAGTACTTC. This codes for CASSFANIQYF. The chain joins TRBV7-2 to TRBJ2-4; unclear D gene. V dropped 3 bases and J dropped 7 bases, with 4 bases sitting between them. Germline lookup yields CDR1 SGHTA and CDR2 FQGNSA. This CDR3 comprises 11 residues.

The chain has TRBV7-8 and TRBJ2-5, with D hard to call. Trimming shortened V by 1 base and J by 4 bases, and 4 bases separated the two germline ends. CDR3 length: 12 residues. Germline CDR1 SGHVS, CDR2 FQNEAQ. DNA of the CDR3: TGTGCCAGCAGCTTAGACCGAGAGACCCAGTACTTC. Its translation: CASSLDRETQYF.

This chain connects TRBV28 to TRBJ2-1; possibly TRBD2 for D (5 bases). Trimming shortened V by 11 bases and J by 0 bases, and 11 bases separated the two germline ends. The germline CDR1 and CDR2 sequences are MDHEN and SYDVKM. CDR3 length equals 13 residues. The CDR3 sequence is CAGRGRSYNEQFF. DNA of the CDR3: TGTGCCGGCCGGGGTCGCTCCTACAATGAGCAGTTCTTC. Full variable domain (outside the CDR3, taken from reference TRBV28 and TRBJ2-1): DVKVTQSSRYLVKRTGEKVFLECVQDMDHENMFWYRQDPGLGLRLIYFSYDVKMKEKGDIPEGYSVSREKKERFSLILESASTNQTSMYLCAGRGRSYNEQFFGPGTRLTVL.

This clone was seen a handful of times. The rearrangement uses TRBV30 and TRBJ2-3, with TRBD2 matching 9 bases. The CDR3 has 16 amino acids. V shed 2 bases, J shed 9 bases, and the junction held 15 bases outside the gene matches. The V gene's germline CDR1 is GTSNPN and CDR2 SVGIG (reference sequence). The CDR3 sequence: CAWSPWGSGRRRTQYF. For the CDR3, the DNA is TGTGCCTGGAGTCCCTGGGGTAGCGGGAGAAGGAGGACGCAGTATTTT.

The chain joins TRBV29-1 to TRBJ2-3; D is unresolved. Looked up from germline, CDR1 is SQVTM and CDR2 is ANQGSEA. The V gene lost 1 base and the J gene lost 6 bases, with 11 bases spanning the gap. The length of the CDR3 is 13 residues. As DNA, the CDR3 is TGCAGCGTTGAAGGGTGGCAGAAGGATACGCAGTATTTT. Translated, it gives CSVEGWQKDTQYF.

The V call is TRBV18, the J call TRBJ2-5, with D tentatively TRBD1 or TRBD2 (5 bases each). The CDR3 runs to 14 residues. The germline V and J ends were trimmed by 3 bases and 2 bases, with 10 bases remaining between them. The V gene's germline CDR1 is KGHSH and CDR2 LQKENI. CDR3 in DNA: TGTGCCAGCTCACCGCAGGGCGGGCAAGAGACCCAGTACTTC. Translated, it gives CASSPQGGQETQYF.

The rearrangement links TRBV5-1 to TRBJ1-1; 9 bases align to TRBD1. This CDR3 region has 15 residues. Germline V gene data show CDR1 as SGHRS and CDR2 as YFSETQ. With V trimmed by 4 bases and J by 3 bases, 7 bases remained unmatched. For the CDR3, the DNA is TGCGCCAGCAGCCCCGGACAGGGGAGGGACACTGAAGCTTTCTTT. It codes for CASSPGQGRDTEAFF.